This T cell receptor (beta chain) came from a study of OX40 agonist ivuxolimab in advanced cancers. About the study: From roughly 23 to 85 years was the age range, with a mean of approximately 63 years, and about 83% were male. Study-wide points: Dose levels from 0.1 to 3.0 mg/kg saw CD4+ and CD8+ blood T cells expand clonally by week 6. Patients who responded partially at 0.1-3.0 mg/kg showed clonal expansion ranking among the lowest. More expanded clones were seen, on average, in CD8+ T cells than in CD4+.

The germline V gene has CDR1 MDHEN and CDR2 SYDVKM. The CDR3 length is 12 residues. Trimming removed 1 base at V and 11 bases at J, with 11 bases between. On this clone: Its cognate antigen is unknown.

The repertoire was sequenced with immunoSEQ multiplex PCR; TCRdb's copy has only in-frame clones and lacks some. The sample shows 41,000 or so clones, around four fifths of them seen only once. Sample: CD4+ or CD8+ T cells sorted from blood, taken in a trial of the OX40 agonist ivuxolimab. The receptor was isolated from an adult with an advanced solid tumor such as melanoma, head and neck, liver or kidney cancer. J is TRBJ1-1 and V is TRBV28, with D unclear. The CDR3 reads CASSLLGLRAFF. CDR3 DNA sequence: TGTGCCAGCAGTTTATTGGGTCTGCGGGCTTTCTTT.